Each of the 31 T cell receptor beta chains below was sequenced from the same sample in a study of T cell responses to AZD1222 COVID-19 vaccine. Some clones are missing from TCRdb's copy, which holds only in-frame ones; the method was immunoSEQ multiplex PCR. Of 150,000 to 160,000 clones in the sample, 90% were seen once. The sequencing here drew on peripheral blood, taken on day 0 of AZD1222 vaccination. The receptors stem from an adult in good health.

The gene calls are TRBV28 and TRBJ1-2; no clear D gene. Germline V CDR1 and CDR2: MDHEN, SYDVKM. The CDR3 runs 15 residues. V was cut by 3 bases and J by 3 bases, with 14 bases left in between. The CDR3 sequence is CASSFSDLLYYGYTF. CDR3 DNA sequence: TGTGCCAGCAGTTTTTCGGACCTTTTATACTATGGCTACACCTTC.

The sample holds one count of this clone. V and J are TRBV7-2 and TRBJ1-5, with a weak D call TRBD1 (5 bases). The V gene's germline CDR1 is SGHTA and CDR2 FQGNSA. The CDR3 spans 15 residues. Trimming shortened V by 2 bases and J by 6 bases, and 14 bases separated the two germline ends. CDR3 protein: CASSLRKGLGQPQHF. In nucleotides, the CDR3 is TGTGCCAGCAGCTTACGAAAGGGGCTGGGTCAGCCCCAGCATTTT.

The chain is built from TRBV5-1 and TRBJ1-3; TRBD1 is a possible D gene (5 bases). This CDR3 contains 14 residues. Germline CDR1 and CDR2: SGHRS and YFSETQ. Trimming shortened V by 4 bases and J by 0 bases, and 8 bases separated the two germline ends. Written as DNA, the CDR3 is TGCGCCAGCAGCCCCGGGACCTCTGGAAACACCATATATTTT. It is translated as CASSPGTSGNTIYF.

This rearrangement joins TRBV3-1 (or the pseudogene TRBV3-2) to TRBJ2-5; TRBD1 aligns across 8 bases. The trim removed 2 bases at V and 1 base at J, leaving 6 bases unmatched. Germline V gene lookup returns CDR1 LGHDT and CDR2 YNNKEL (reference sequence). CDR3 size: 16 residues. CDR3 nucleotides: TGTGCCAGCAGCCAATGTGACAGGGGTTTCCAAGAGACCCAGTACTTC. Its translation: CASSQCDRGFQETQYF.

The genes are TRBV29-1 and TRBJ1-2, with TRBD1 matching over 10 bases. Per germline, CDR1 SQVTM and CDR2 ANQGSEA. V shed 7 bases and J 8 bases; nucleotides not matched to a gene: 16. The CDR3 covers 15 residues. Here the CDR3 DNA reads TGCAGCGGAACGACCGGGACAGGGGTTTTCGACGGCTACACCTTC. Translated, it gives CSGTTGTGVFDGYTF. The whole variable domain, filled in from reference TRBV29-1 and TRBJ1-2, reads SAVISQKPSRDICQRGTSLTIQCQVDSQVTMMFWYRQQPGQSLTLIATANQGSEATYESGFVIDKFPISRPNLTFSTLTVSNMSPEDSSIYLCSGTTGTGVFDGYTFGSGTRLTVV.

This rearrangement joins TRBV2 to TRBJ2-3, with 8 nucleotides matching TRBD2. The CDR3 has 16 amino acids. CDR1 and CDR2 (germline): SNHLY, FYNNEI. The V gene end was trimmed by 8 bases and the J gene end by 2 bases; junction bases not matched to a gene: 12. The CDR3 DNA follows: TGTGCCAGCTCCCCGAGGGGTAGCGGGGTCACAGATACGCAGTATTTT. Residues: CASSPRGSGVTDTQYF.

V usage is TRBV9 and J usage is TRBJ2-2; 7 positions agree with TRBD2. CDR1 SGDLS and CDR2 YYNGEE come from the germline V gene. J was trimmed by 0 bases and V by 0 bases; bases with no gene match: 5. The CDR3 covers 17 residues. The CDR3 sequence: CASSVGASGTNTGELFF. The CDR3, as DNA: TGTGCCAGCAGCGTAGGAGCTAGCGGCACGAACACCGGGGAGCTGTTTTTT.

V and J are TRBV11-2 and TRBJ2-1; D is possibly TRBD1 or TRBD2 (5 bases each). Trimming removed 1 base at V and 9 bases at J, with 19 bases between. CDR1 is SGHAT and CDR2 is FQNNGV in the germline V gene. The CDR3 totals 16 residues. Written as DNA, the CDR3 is TGTGCCAGCAGCTTAGGACCTAGCACCCTGAGGGGTGAGCAGTTCTTC. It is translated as CASSLGPSTLRGEQFF. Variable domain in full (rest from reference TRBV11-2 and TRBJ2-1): EAGVAQSPRYKIIEKRQSVAFWCNPISGHATLYWYQQILGQGPKLLIQFQNNGVVDDSQLPKDRFSAERLKGVDSTLKIQPAKLEDSAVYLCASSLGPSTLRGEQFFGPGTRLTVL.

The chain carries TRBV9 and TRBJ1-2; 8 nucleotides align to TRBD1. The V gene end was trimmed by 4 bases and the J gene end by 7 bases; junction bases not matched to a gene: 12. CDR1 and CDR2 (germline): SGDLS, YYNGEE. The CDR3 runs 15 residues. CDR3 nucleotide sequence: TGTGCCAGCAGCCTACTCGGACAGGGTTTCTCTGGCTACACCTTC. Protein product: CASSLLGQGFSGYTF.

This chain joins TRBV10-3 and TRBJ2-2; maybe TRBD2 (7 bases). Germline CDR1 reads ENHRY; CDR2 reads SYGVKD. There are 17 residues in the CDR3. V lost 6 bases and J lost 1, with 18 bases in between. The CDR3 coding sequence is TGTGCCATCAGACCCGGCGGGGGCAAATTGAACACCGGGGAGCTGTTTTTT. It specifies CAIRPGGGKLNTGELFF.

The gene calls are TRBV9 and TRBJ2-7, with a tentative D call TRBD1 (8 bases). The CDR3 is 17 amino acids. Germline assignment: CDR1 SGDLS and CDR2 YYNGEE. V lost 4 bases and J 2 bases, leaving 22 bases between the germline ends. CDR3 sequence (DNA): TGTGCCAGCAGCTCCCGTGGGGGGGGACAGGCGCCCTACGAGCAGTACTTC. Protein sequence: CASSSRGGGQAPYEQYF.

The CDR3 is CSVEDVRNTEAFF. DNA of the CDR3: TGCAGCGTTGAAGATGTCAGGAACACTGAAGCTTTCTTT. The chain recombines TRBV29-1 with TRBJ1-1, with D hard to call. Deletions cut 0 bases from V and 1 base from J, with 6 bases between. This CDR3 has 13 amino acids. Germline lookup yields CDR1 SQVTM and CDR2 ANQGSEA.

The CDR3 loop reads CASSHPYGRAQNTEAFF. The CDR3 nucleotides are TGCGCCAGCAGCCACCCCTACGGCCGAGCACAGAACACTGAAGCTTTCTTT. The chain joins TRBV4-1 to TRBJ1-1; D remains ambiguous. Germline V gene data show CDR1 as MGHRA and CDR2 as YSYEKL. CDR3 length: 17 amino acids. Trimming pared 3 bases from V and 1 base from J, leaving 18 bases between.

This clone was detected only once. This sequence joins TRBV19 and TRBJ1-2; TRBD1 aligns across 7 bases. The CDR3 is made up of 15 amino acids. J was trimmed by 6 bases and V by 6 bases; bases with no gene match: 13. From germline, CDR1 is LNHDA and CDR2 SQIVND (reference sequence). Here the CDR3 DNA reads TGTGCCAGTAGAAGGGCGGCACAGGGGATGGATGGCTACACCTTC. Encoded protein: CASRRAAQGMDGYTF.

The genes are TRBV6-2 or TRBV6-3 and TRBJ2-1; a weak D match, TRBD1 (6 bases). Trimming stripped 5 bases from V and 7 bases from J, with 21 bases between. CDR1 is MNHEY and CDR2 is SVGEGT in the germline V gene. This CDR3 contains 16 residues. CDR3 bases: TGTGCCAGCAGTCCCCCCCCCGGGGCTAGGGGGAATGAGCAGTTCTTC. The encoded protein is CASSPPPGARGNEQFF.

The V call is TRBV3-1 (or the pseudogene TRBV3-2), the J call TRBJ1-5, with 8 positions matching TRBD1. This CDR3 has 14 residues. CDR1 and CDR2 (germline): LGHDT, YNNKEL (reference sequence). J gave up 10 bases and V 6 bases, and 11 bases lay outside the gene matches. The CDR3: CASSDRGLNGPQHF. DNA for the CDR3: TGTGCCAGCAGTGACAGGGGCTTAAATGGACCCCAGCATTTT.

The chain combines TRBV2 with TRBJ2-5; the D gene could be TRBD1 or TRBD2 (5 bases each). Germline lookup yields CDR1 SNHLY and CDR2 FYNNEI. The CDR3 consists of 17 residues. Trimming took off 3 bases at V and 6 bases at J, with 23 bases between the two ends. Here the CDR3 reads CASSDLTLRVSGKTQYF. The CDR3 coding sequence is TGTGCCAGCAGTGATCTCACTCTCAGGGTTTCCGGGAAGACCCAGTACTTC.

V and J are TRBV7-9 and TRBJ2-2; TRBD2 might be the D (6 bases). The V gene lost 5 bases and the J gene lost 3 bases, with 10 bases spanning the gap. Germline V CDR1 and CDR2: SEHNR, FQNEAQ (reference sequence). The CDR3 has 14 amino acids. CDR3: CASSPRLDTGELFF. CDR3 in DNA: TGTGCCAGCAGCCCGCGACTAGACACCGGGGAGCTGTTTTTT.

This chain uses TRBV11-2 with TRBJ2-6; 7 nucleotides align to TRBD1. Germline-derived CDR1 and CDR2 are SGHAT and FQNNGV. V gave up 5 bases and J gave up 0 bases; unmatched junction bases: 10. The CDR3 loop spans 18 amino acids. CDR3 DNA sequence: TGTGCCAGCAGCCCCGGGACAGTTCAAAGCTCTGGGGCCAACGTCCTGACTTTC. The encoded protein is CASSPGTVQSSGANVLTF.

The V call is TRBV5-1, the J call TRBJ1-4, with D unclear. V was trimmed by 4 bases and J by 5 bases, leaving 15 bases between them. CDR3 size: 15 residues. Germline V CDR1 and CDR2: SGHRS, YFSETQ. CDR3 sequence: CASSGNTNRNEKLFF. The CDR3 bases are TGCGCCAGCAGCGGCAACACTAACAGAAATGAAAAACTGTTTTTT.

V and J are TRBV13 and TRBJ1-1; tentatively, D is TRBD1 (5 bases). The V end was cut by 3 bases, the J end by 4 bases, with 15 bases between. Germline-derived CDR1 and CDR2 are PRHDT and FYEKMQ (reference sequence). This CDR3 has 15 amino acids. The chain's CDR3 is CASSLRGPAGTEAFF. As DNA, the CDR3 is TGTGCCAGCAGCTTGAGGGGCCCGGCGGGCACTGAAGCTTTCTTT.

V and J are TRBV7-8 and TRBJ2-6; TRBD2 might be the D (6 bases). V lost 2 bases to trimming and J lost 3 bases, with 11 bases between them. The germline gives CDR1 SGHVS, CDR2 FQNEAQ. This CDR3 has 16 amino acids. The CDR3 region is CASSLRGRFGANVLTF. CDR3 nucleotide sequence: TGTGCCAGCAGCTTACGGGGGAGGTTTGGGGCCAACGTCCTGACTTTC.

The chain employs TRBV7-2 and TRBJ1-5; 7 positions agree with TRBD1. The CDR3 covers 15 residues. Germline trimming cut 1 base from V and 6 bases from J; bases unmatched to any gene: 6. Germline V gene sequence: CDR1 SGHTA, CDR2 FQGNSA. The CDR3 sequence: CASSLEQGPGQPQHF. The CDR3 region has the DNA TGTGCCAGCAGCTTAGAACAGGGGCCGGGTCAGCCCCAGCATTTT.

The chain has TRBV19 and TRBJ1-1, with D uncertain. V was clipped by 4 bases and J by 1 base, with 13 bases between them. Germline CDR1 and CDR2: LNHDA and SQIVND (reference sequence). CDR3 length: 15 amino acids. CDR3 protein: CASSKDARTNTEAFF. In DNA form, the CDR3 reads TGTGCCAGTAGTAAGGACGCCCGAACGAACACTGAAGCTTTCTTT.

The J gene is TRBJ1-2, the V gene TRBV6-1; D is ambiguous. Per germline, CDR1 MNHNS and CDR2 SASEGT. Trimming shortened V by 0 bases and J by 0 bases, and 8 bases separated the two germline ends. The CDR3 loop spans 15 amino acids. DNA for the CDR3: TGTGCCAGCAGTGAAGCTCACGGAGCTAACTATGGCTACACCTTC. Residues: CASSEAHGANYGYTF.

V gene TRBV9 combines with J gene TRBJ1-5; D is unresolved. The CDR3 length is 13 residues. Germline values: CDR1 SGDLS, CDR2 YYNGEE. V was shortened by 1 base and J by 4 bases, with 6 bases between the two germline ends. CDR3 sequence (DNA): TGTGCCAGCAGCGTACAAGGGAATCAGCCCCAGCATTTT. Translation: CASSVQGNQPQHF.

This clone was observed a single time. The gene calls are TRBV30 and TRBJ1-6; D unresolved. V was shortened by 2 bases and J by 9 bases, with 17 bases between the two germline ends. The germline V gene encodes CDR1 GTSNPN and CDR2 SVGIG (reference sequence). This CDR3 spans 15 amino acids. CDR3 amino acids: CAWSLDQRKASPLHF. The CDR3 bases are TGTGCCTGGAGTCTTGACCAGCGAAAGGCTTCACCCCTCCACTTT.

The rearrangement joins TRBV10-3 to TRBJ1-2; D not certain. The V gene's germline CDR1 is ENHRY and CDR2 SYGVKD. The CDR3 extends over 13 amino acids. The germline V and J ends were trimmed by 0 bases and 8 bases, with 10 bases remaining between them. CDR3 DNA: TGTGCCATCAGTGAGTCTGACCGTCTAGGCTACACCTTC. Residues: CAISESDRLGYTF.

The CDR3 spells CASSPQTGVVTEAFF. The CDR3 nucleotides are TGTGCCAGCAGCCCGCAAACAGGGGTCGTCACTGAAGCTTTCTTT. The chain recombines TRBV7-9 with TRBJ1-1, with 7 bases aligning to TRBD1. The CDR3 length is 15 residues. CDR1 is SEHNR and CDR2 is FQNEAQ in the germline V gene (reference sequence). The ends lost 5 bases at V and 4 bases at J; junction bases unmatched: 10.

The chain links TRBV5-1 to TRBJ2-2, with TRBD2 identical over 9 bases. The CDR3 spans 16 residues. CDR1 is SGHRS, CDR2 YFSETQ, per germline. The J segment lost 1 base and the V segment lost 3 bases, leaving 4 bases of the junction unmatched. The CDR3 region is CASSSGLAENTGELFF. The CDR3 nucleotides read TGCGCCAGCAGCTCGGGACTAGCAGAGAACACCGGGGAGCTGTTTTTT.

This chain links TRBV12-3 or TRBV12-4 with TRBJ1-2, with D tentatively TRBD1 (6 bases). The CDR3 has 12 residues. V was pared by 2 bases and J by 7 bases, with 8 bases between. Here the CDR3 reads CASSLSGVGYTF. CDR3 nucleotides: TGTGCCAGCAGTTTATCAGGGGTTGGCTACACCTTC.